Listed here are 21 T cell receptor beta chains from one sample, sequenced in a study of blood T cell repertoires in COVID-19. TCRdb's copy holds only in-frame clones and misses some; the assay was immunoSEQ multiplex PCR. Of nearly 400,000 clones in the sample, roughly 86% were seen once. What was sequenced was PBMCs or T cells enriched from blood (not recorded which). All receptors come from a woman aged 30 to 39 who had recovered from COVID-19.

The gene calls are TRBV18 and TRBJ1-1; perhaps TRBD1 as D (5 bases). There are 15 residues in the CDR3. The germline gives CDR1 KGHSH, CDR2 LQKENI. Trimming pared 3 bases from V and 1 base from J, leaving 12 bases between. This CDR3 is CASSPGTGSNTEAFF. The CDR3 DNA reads TGTGCCAGCTCACCGGGAACAGGCTCGAACACTGAAGCTTTCTTT. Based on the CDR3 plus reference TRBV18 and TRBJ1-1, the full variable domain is NAGVMQNPRHLVRRRGQEARLRCSPMKGHSHVYWYRQLPEEGLKFMVYLQKENIIDESGMPKERFSAEFPKEGPSILRIQQVVRGDSAAYFCASSPGTGSNTEAFFGQGTRLTVV.

The CDR3 DNA is TGCGCCAGCAGCTTGGGACCCAGGGTTAGCAATCAGCCCCAGCATTTT. This translates into CASSLGPRVSNQPQHF. The chain links TRBV5-1 to TRBJ1-5, with D tentatively TRBD1 (5 bases). This CDR3 has 16 amino acids. With 0 bases removed from V and 0 bases from J, the gap between germline ends came to 10 bases. Germline CDR1 and CDR2: SGHRS and YFSETQ.

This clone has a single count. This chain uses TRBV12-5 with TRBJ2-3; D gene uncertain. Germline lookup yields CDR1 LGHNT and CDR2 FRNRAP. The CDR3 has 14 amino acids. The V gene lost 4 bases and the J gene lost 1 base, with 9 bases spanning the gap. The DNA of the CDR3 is TGTGCTAGTGGTTCCTTCCCCGGCACAGATACGCAGTATTTT. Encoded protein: CASGSFPGTDTQYF.

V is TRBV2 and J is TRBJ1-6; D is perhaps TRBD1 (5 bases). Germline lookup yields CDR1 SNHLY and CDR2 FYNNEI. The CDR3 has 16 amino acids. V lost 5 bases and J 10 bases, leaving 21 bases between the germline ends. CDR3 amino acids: CASSINPPGNGSPLHF. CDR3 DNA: TGTGCCAGCAGTATTAATCCCCCAGGGAACGGATCACCCCTCCACTTT. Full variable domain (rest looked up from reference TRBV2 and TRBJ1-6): EPEVTQTPSHQVTQMGQEVILRCVPISNHLYFYWYRQILGQKVEFLVSFYNNEISEKSEIFDDQFSVERPDGSNFTLKIRSTKLEDSAMYFCASSINPPGNGSPLHFGNGTRLTVT.

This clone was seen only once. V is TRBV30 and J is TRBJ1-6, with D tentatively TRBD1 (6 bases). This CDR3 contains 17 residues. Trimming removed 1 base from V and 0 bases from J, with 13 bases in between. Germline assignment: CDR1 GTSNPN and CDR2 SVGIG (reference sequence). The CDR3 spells CAWSEGVRLSYNSPLHF. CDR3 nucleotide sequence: TGTGCCTGGAGTGAGGGGGTCCGCCTCTCCTATAATTCACCCCTCCACTTT.

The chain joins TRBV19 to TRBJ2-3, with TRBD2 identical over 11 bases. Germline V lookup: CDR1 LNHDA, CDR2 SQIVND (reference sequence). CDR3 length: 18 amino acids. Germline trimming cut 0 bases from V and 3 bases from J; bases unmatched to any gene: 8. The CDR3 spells CASSIDRTGLADTDTQYF. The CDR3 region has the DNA TGTGCCAGTAGTATAGATCGGACGGGACTAGCGGATACAGATACGCAGTATTTT.

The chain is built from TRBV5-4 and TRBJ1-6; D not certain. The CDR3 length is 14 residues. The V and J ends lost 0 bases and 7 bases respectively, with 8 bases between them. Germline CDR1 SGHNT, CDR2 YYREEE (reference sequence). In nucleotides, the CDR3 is TGTGCCAGCAGCTTGGACGGCGGCAATTCACCCCTCCACTTT. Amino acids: CASSLDGGNSPLHF.

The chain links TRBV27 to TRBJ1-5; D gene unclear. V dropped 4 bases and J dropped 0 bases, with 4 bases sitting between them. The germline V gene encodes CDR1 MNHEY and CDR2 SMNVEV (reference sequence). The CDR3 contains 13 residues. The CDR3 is CASSSYSNQPQHF. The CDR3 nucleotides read TGTGCCAGCAGTTCCTATAGCAATCAGCCCCAGCATTTT.

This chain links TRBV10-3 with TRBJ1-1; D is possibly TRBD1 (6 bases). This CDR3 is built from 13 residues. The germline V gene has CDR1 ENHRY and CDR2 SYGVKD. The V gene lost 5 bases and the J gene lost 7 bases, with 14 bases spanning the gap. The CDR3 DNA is TGTGCCATCAGTAAACAAAGGGGGGGTGAAGCTTTCTTT. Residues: CAISKQRGGEAFF.

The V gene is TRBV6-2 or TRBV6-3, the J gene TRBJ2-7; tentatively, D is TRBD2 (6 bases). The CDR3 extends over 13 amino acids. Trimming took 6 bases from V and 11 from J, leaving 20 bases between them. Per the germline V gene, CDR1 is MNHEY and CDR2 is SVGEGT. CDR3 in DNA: TGTGCCAGCAGCCAAAGACTTCACGGGACTGAGTACTTC. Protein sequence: CASSQRLHGTEYF.

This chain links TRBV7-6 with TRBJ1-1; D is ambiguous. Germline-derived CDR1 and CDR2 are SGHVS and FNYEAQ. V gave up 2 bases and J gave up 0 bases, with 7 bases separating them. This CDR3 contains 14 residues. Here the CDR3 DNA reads TGTGCCAGCAGCTTATTCGGGATGAACACTGAAGCTTTCTTT. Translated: CASSLFGMNTEAFF.

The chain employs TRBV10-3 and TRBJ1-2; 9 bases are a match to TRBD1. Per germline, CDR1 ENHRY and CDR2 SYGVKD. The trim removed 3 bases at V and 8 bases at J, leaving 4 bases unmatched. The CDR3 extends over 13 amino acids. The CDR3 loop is CAISERDRDGYTF. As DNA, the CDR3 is TGTGCCATCAGTGAACGGGACAGGGACGGCTACACCTTC.

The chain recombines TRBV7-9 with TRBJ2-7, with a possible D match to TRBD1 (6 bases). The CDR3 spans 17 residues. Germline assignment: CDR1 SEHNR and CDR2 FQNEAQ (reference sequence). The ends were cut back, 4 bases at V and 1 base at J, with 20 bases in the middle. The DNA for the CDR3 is TGTGCCAGCAGCTCCCGCCTCCGGGCAGGGGAGTCCTACGAGCAGTACTTC. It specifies CASSSRLRAGESYEQYF. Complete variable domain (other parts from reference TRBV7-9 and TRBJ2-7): DTGVSQNPRHKITKRGQNVTFRCDPISEHNRLYWYRQTLGQGPEFLTYFQNEAQLEKSRLLSDRFSAERPKGSFSTLEIQRTEQGDSAMYLCASSSRLRAGESYEQYFGPGTRLTVT.

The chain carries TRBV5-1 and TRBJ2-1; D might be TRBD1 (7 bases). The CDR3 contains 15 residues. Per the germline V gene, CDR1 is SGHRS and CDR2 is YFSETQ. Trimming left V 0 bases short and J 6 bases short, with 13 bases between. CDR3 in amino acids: CASSLVSQGGNEQFF. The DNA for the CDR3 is TGCGCCAGCAGCTTGGTTTCCCAGGGGGGCAATGAGCAGTTCTTC.

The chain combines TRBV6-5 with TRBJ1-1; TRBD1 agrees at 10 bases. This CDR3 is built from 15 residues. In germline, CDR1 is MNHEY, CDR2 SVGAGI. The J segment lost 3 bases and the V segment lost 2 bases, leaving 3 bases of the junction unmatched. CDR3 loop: CASSYTDRGDTEAFF. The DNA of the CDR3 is TGTGCCAGCAGTTACACGGACAGGGGGGACACTGAAGCTTTCTTT.

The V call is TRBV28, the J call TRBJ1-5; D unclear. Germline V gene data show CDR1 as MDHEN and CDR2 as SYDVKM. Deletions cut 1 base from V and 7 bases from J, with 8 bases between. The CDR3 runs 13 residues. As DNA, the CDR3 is TGTGCCAGCAGTTTATTAAGCGGGCAGCCCCAGCATTTT. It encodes CASSLLSGQPQHF.

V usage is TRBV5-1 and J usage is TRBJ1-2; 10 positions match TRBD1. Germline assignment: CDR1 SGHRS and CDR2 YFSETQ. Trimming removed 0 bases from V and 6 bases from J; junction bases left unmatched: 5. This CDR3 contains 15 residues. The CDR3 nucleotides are TGCGCCAGCAGCTTGGCGGGACAGGGGATCGATGGCTACACCTTC. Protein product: CASSLAGQGIDGYTF.

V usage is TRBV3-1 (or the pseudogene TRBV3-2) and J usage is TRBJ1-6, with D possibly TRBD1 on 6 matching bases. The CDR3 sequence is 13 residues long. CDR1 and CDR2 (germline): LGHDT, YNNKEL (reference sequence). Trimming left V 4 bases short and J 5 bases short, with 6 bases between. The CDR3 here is CASSRTDNSPLHF. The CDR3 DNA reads TGTGCCAGCAGCCGGACAGATAATTCACCCCTCCACTTT.

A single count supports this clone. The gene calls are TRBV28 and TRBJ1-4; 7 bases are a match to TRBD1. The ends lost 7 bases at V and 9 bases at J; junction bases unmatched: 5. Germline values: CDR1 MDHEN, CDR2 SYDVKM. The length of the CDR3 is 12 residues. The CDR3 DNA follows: TGTGCCAGCAATGAACAGGGGCAAAAACTGTTTTTT. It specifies CASNEQGQKLFF.

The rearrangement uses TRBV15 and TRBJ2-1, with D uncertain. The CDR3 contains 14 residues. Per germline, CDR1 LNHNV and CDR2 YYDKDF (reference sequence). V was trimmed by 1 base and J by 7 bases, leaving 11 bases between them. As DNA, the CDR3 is TGTGCCACCAGCAGAGTTTACCCCGGGAATGAGCAGTTCTTC. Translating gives CATSRVYPGNEQFF.

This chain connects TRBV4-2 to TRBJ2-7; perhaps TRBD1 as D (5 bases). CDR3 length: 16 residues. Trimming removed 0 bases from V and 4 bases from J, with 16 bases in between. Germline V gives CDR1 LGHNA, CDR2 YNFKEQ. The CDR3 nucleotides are TGTGCCAGCAGCCAAGAGGGGCAGGCTGGGGTATACGAGCAGTACTTC. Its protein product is CASSQEGQAGVYEQYF.